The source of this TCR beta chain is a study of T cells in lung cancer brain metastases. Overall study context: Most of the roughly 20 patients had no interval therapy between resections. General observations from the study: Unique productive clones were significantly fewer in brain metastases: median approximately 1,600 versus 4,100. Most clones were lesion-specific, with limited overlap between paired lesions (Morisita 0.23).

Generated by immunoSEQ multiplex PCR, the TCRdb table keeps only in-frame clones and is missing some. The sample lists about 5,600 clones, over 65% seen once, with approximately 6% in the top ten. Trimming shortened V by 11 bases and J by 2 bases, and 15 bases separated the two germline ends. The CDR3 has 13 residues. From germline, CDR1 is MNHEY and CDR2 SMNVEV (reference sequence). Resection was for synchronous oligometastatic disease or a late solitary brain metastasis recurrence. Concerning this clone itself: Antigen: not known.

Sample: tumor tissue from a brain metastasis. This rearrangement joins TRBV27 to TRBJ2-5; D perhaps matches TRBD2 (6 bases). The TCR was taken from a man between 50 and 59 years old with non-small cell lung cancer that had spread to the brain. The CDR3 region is CAPLGLEQETQYF. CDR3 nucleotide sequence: TGTGCCCCCCTGGGACTGGAGCAAGAGACCCAGTACTTC.